The 31 T cell receptor beta chains in this list originate from one sample, sequenced in a study of human T cells and chemical hapten exposure. TCRdb analysed the RACE reads with MiXCR anew, one entry per CDR3 protein. The sample lists 350,000 to 400,000 distinct CDR3 sequences; 4.5% to 6% were seen once. Time point noted: pre-sensitization, week 0. The treatment is: therapeutic diphenylcyclopropenone sensitization with weekly scalp DPC. The sample here was whole blood, taken in connection with sensitization to the hapten diphenylcyclopropenone (DPC). The receptors were gathered from a woman aged 45-59 years with alopecia areata. Some clones in this sample may be carry-over from other donors' samples.

With regard to this clonotype: Just one base apart from a much larger clone, this may be a read error. The genes are TRBV11-1 and TRBJ2-5, with TRBD1 as a possible D gene (5 bases). V was trimmed by 0 bases and J by 3 bases, leaving 5 bases between them. This CDR3 is 13 amino acids long. Germline V CDR1 and CDR2: SGHAT, FQDESV (reference sequence). The CDR3 loop is CASSLAREETQYF. DNA of the CDR3: TGTGCCAGCAGCTTAGCCAGGGAAGAGACCCAGTACTTC. Using reference TRBV11-1 and TRBJ2-5 for the parts outside the CDR3, the full variable domain is EAEVAQSPRYKITEKSQAVAFWCDPISGHATLYWYRQILGQGPELLVQFQDESVVDDSQLPKDRFSAERLKGVDSTLKIQPAELGDSAMYLCASSLAREETQYFGPGTRLLVL.

Many counts were recorded for this clonotype. The chain combines TRBV7-8 with TRBJ1-1; D unclear. This CDR3 has 13 amino acids. CDR1 is SGHVS and CDR2 is FQNEAQ in the germline V gene. The V and J ends lost 2 bases and 2 bases respectively, with 6 bases between them. CDR3 nucleotide sequence: TGTGCCAGCAGCTTATTCGTCAACACTGAAGCTTTCTTT. This gives the protein CASSLFVNTEAFF.

This clonotype appeared a few times. The chain recombines TRBV4-2 with TRBJ1-5, with D tentatively TRBD1 (5 bases). Trimming shortened V by 1 base and J by 3 bases, and 7 bases separated the two germline ends. CDR3 size: 14 residues. Germline CDR1 is LGHNA and CDR2 is YNFKEQ. CDR3 residues: CASSQVQVNQPQHF. In DNA form, the CDR3 reads TGTGCCAGCAGCCAAGTACAGGTCAATCAGCCCCAGCATTTT.

Only a few counts were recorded for this clonotype. V is TRBV12-3 or TRBV12-4 and J is TRBJ2-3; D unclear. Trimming cost V 6 bases and J 2 bases, with 12 bases left between them. This CDR3 is built from 14 residues. Here the CDR3 reads CASRFKGNTDTQYF. Written as DNA, the CDR3 is TGTGCCAGCAGATTTAAGGGAAACACAGATACGCAGTATTTT.

This clonotype was counted only a few times. The V and J genes are TRBV29-1 and TRBJ2-3; TRBD2 matches 7 bases. V gave up 6 bases and J gave up 2 bases; unmatched junction bases: 2. CDR1 and CDR2 from the germline V gene are SQVTM and ANQGSEA. The length of the CDR3 is 12 residues. In DNA form, the CDR3 reads TGCAGCGTGGGGGGGGTCACAGATACGCAGTATTTT. Amino acid sequence: CSVGGVTDTQYF.

This clonotype has a handful of counts. V is TRBV11-2 and J is TRBJ2-3; 12 bases align to TRBD2. The germline V gene encodes CDR1 SGHAT and CDR2 FQNNGV. J lost 4 bases, V lost 5 bases, and 7 bases had no gene match. CDR3 length equals 16 residues. The CDR3 here is CASSVTSGGGPDTQYF. The CDR3 DNA is TGTGCCAGCAGCGTGACTAGCGGGGGAGGTCCAGATACGCAGTATTTT.

The chain uses TRBV28 and TRBJ2-3; D call uncertain. The CDR3 is made up of 14 amino acids. Germline loops: CDR1 MDHEN, CDR2 SYDVKM. Trimming cost V 7 bases and J 3 bases, with 14 bases left between them. The CDR3 coding sequence is TGTGCCAGCAACGGACCCCTTGGGACAGATACGCAGTATTTT. Amino acid sequence: CASNGPLGTDTQYF.

The sample holds many counts of this clonotype. V and J are TRBV10-3 and TRBJ2-1, with D perhaps TRBD2 (5 bases). Germline loops: CDR1 ENHRY, CDR2 SYGVKD. V lost 3 bases and J 9 bases, leaving 18 bases between the germline ends. The CDR3 has 15 residues. CDR3 sequence (DNA): TGTGCCATCAGTGAAAGTCGTCTAGCTTCGAGTGAGCAGTTCTTC. This translates into CAISESRLASSEQFF.

The chain joins TRBV20-1 to TRBJ2-7; possible D gene TRBD1, 6 bases. Trimming removed 0 bases from V and 0 bases from J, with 15 bases in between. This CDR3 is 16 amino acids long. The V gene's germline CDR1 is DFQATT and CDR2 SNEGSKA (reference sequence). The CDR3 DNA reads TGCAGTGCTAGAGATCTGAGGGGGTCCAGCTCCTACGAGCAGTACTTC. It yields the protein CSARDLRGSSSYEQYF.

This clonotype was observed at least ten times. The rearrangement links TRBV29-1 to TRBJ2-1, with 12 nucleotides matching TRBD2. Per germline, CDR1 SQVTM and CDR2 ANQGSEA. The junction had 7 bases not matched to a gene; V was cut back by 7 bases and J by 9 bases. The length of the CDR3 is 13 residues. CDR3 residues: CSDLTSGSTEQFF. In nucleotides, the CDR3 is TGCAGCGATCTGACTAGCGGGAGCACTGAGCAGTTCTTC.

This clonotype was seen at least ten times. V and J are TRBV30 and TRBJ2-1; D is undetermined. The CDR3 extends over 10 amino acids. Trimming took off 6 bases at V and 9 bases at J, with 9 bases between the two ends. Germline values: CDR1 GTSNPN, CDR2 SVGIG (reference sequence). CDR3 loop: CACGTPEQFF. CDR3 DNA sequence: TGTGCCTGCGGAACCCCTGAGCAGTTCTTC.

This clonotype has more than one count but fewer than ten. The chain uses TRBV10-3 and TRBJ2-3, with unresolved D. CDR3 length equals 14 residues. The V end was cut by 6 bases, the J end by 2 bases, with 12 bases between. CDR1 ENHRY and CDR2 SYGVKD come from the germline V gene. The CDR3 sequence: CAISAGMATDTQYF. The CDR3, as DNA: TGTGCCATCAGCGCCGGTATGGCCACAGATACGCAGTATTTT.

This clonotype was detected a few times. This chain uses TRBV29-1 with TRBJ2-5; D is unresolved. This CDR3 has 12 amino acids. From germline, CDR1 is SQVTM and CDR2 ANQGSEA. The V gene lost 3 bases and the J gene lost 0 bases, with 5 bases spanning the gap. Here the CDR3 DNA reads TGCAGCGTTGAGGGCAACCAAGAGACCCAGTACTTC. It codes for CSVEGNQETQYF.

The table lists this clonotype with a few counts. This sequence joins TRBV18 and TRBJ2-1; TRBD1 agrees at 8 bases. Germline CDR1 and CDR2: KGHSH and LQKENI. V dropped 3 bases and J dropped 7; count of bases not matched to a gene: 14. The CDR3 sequence is 17 residues long. The CDR3 coding sequence is TGTGCCAGCTCACCTCCGACAGGGGCTAGCGCATCTAATGAGCAGTTCTTC. It encodes CASSPPTGASASNEQFF.

Many counts were recorded for this clonotype. The chain carries TRBV6-2 or TRBV6-3 and TRBJ2-1; D not certain. The CDR3 length is 11 residues. Per germline, CDR1 MNHEY and CDR2 SVGEGT. Trimming cost V 2 bases and J 7 bases, with 3 bases left between them. The CDR3 DNA reads as TGTGCCAGCAGTTACGGGAATGAGCAGTTCTTC. It specifies CASSYGNEQFF.

V usage is TRBV27 and J usage is TRBJ2-7; no reliable D call. CDR1 is MNHEY and CDR2 is SMNVEV in the germline V gene (reference sequence). Trimming pared 3 bases from V and 2 bases from J, leaving 11 bases between. This CDR3 has 14 residues. CDR3 in DNA: TGTGCCAGCAGTTTGGAAGCGCATACCTACGAGCAGTACTTC. Translating it yields CASSLEAHTYEQYF.

V gene TRBV29-1 combines with J gene TRBJ2-5; TRBD1 matches at 8 bases. This CDR3 has 14 amino acids. CDR1 is SQVTM, CDR2 ANQGSEA, per germline. The V segment lost 8 bases and the J segment 5 bases; nucleotides outside the gene matches: 13. The CDR3 bases are TGCAGCCTAACTACAGGGGGTAGAAGGGAGACCCAGTACTTC. Protein sequence: CSLTTGGRRETQYF.

This clonotype was counted between two and nine times. This chain connects TRBV7-8 to TRBJ1-4; D is ambiguous. This CDR3 spans 16 amino acids. Deletions cut 5 bases from V and 7 bases from J, with 20 bases between. The germline CDR1 and CDR2 sequences are SGHVS and FQNEAQ. Here the CDR3 DNA reads TGTGCCAGCAGCCTAGGCCCCGGGCTAAAGAGTGAAAAACTGTTTTTT. This codes for CASSLGPGLKSEKLFF. The full variable domain, with the rest looked up from reference TRBV7-8 and TRBJ1-4, is GAGVSQSPRYKVAKRGQDVALRCDPISGHVSLFWYQQALGQGPEFLTYFQNEAQLDKSGLPSDRFFAERPEGSVSTLKIQRTQQEDSAVYLCASSLGPGLKSEKLFFGSGTQLSVL.

The sample holds a few counts of this clonotype. The V gene is TRBV5-1, the J gene TRBJ1-1; weak D call: TRBD1 (5 bases). Germline V gives CDR1 SGHRS, CDR2 YFSETQ. The CDR3 totals 17 residues. V lost 2 bases, J lost 3 bases, and 20 bases lay in between. CDR3 residues: CASSFRPPDRADTEAFF. DNA of the CDR3: TGCGCCAGCAGCTTTAGGCCCCCCGACAGAGCAGACACTGAAGCTTTCTTT.

This clonotype was counted many times. The chain joins TRBV29-1 to TRBJ2-2; 7 bases fit TRBD1. Germline V gene lookup returns CDR1 SQVTM and CDR2 ANQGSEA. The CDR3 has 12 amino acids. V lost 7 bases to trimming and J lost 1 base; unmatched junction nucleotides: 0. The CDR3, as DNA: TGCAGCGGGACAGGGAACACCGGGGAGCTGTTTTTT. Translation gives CSGTGNTGELFF.

There are many counts of this clonotype. The chain recombines TRBV7-6 with TRBJ1-4; no clear D gene. The V and J ends lost 1 base and 6 bases respectively, with 6 bases between them. The CDR3 totals 13 residues. The germline gives CDR1 SGHVS, CDR2 FNYEAQ. Written as DNA, the CDR3 is TGTGCCAGCAGCTTAGATTTCGATGAAAAACTGTTTTTT. It translates to CASSLDFDEKLFF.

As regards this clonotype: A much bigger clone sits one base away, suggesting this may be a read error. The limits of the CDR3 on the DNA are not certain, so only TCRdb's listed CDR3 is given. V and J are TRBV19 and TRBJ2-4; the table's TRBD2 call for D was not verified on the DNA. CDR1 LNHDA and CDR2 SQIVND come from the germline V gene (reference sequence). The CDR3 is made up of 14 amino acids, end residues included. The chain's CDR3 is CASSIVGLGNILYF.

This clonotype was observed many times. The J gene is TRBJ2-7, the V gene TRBV29-1; D possibly uses TRBD1 or TRBD2 (5 bases each). The germline CDR1 and CDR2 sequences are SQVTM and ANQGSEA. This CDR3 is built from 11 residues. Trimming pared 4 bases from V and 5 bases from J, leaving 9 bases between. Here the CDR3 reads CSVGGFDEQYF. The CDR3 bases are TGCAGCGTTGGGGGGTTTGACGAGCAGTACTTC.

In this sample, this clonotype turned up many times. The chain couples TRBV10-3 to TRBJ2-3; D unresolved. CDR3 length equals 14 residues. The V gene's germline CDR1 is ENHRY and CDR2 SYGVKD. Trimming left V 4 bases short and J 0 bases short, with 8 bases between. CDR3 sequence reads: CAISGPTSTDTQYF. In DNA form, the CDR3 reads TGTGCCATCAGTGGACCCACTAGCACAGATACGCAGTATTTT.

At least ten counts were recorded for this clonotype. The CDR3, as DNA: TGTGCCAGCAGCTTTAAGATGTCTGGGGCCAACGTCCTGACTTTC. Protein product: CASSFKMSGANVLTF. This rearrangement joins TRBV5-6 to TRBJ2-6; no clear D. V lost 2 bases and J 1 base, leaving 7 bases between the germline ends. The CDR3 consists of 15 residues. Looked up from germline, CDR1 is SGHDT and CDR2 is YYEEEE. The full variable domain, with the rest looked up from reference TRBV5-6 and TRBJ2-6, is DAGVTQSPTHLIKTRGQQVTLRCSPKSGHDTVSWYQQALGQGPQFIFQYYEEEERQRGNFPDRFSGHQFPNYSSELNVNALLLGDSALYLCASSFKMSGANVLTFGAGSRLTVL.

At least ten counts were recorded for this clonotype. This rearrangement joins TRBV13 to TRBJ2-3, with D perhaps TRBD2 (5 bases). The CDR3 is 16 residues long. In germline, CDR1 is PRHDT, CDR2 FYEKMQ (reference sequence). V dropped 4 bases and J dropped 4 bases, with 18 bases sitting between them. CDR3 sequence (DNA): TGTGCCAGCAGCTCGGGATCCCTTAAGGGCGCAGATACGCAGTATTTT. Protein: CASSSGSLKGADTQYF.

The table lists this clonotype with many counts. The chain joins TRBV5-1 to TRBJ2-3, with D maybe TRBD1 (6 bases). The length of the CDR3 is 14 residues. Germline values: CDR1 SGHRS, CDR2 YFSETQ. The germline V and J ends were trimmed by 1 base and 5 bases, with 11 bases remaining between them. CDR3 sequence reads: CASSLLGAIDTQYF. The CDR3 DNA sequence: TGCGCCAGCAGCTTGCTGGGGGCTATAGATACGCAGTATTTT.

This clonotype was observed at least ten times. For the CDR3, the DNA is TGTGCCAGCAGCTTAGCGGGTAGCGGGGGGCCGGGAGATACGCAGTATTTT. This sequence encodes CASSLAGSGGPGDTQYF. The chain uses TRBV7-2 and TRBJ2-3; 10 bases map to TRBD2. Germline V gene sequence: CDR1 SGHTA, CDR2 FQGNSA. The CDR3 extends over 17 amino acids. Germline trimming cut 0 bases from V and 5 bases from J; bases unmatched to any gene: 8.

The chain uses TRBV6-5 and TRBJ1-5, with 7 bases that match TRBD1. The germline CDR1 and CDR2 sequences are MNHEY and SVGAGI. This CDR3 is 16 amino acids long. The J segment lost 1 base and the V segment lost 6 bases, leaving 9 bases of the junction unmatched. CDR3 sequence: CASSRRTGGSNQPQHF. The CDR3 bases are TGTGCCAGCAGCAGACGGACAGGAGGAAGCAATCAGCCCCAGCATTTT.

This clonotype has more than one count but fewer than ten. The J gene is TRBJ2-5, the V gene TRBV3-1; tentatively, D is TRBD2 (6 bases). Germline CDR1 LGHDT, CDR2 YNNKEL (reference sequence). Trimming left V 4 bases short and J 1 base short, with 28 bases between. This CDR3 comprises 20 residues. CDR3 in amino acids: CASSPNSPGVSTVTQETQYF. The CDR3 bases are TGTGCCAGCAGCCCTAACTCGCCGGGGGTCTCAACGGTAACCCAAGAGACCCAGTACTTC.

The table lists this clonotype with many counts. This rearrangement joins TRBV11-2 to TRBJ2-6; perhaps TRBD1 as D (6 bases). Trimming took 0 bases from V and 4 from J, leaving 16 bases between them. This CDR3 region has 18 residues. Germline V lookup: CDR1 SGHAT, CDR2 FQNNGV. The CDR3 DNA sequence: TGTGCCAGCAGCTTAGATGGCAGAAGGGGGTTGGGGGCCAACGTCCTGACTTTC. Amino acid sequence: CASSLDGRRGLGANVLTF.